A single sample gave rise to the 14 T cell receptor beta chains below, sequenced in a study of T cells in Graves' hyperthyroidism and ophthalmopathy. Authors of the study amplified TCR beta CDR3 regions from RNA transcripts. HTBI primers drove first-round RT-PCR of the TCR CDR3. TCRdb independently ran MiXCR on the multiplex PCR reads; one entry per CDR3 protein. The sample yields about 720,000 distinct CDR3 sequences, around 17% seen once. Sequenced sample: blood. These receptors originate from a man between 18 and 35 years old with Graves' hyperthyroidism.

J is TRBJ2-3 and V is TRBV4-3; 9 positions agree with TRBD1. The CDR3 covers 16 residues. CDR1 LGHNA and CDR2 YSLEER come from the germline V gene. J gave up 3 bases and V 4 bases, and 8 bases lay outside the gene matches. Here the CDR3 DNA reads TGCGCCAGCAGCCGGAGGTCCGGGACAGGGACAGATACGCAGTATTTT. Protein sequence: CASSRRSGTGTDTQYF.

This clonotype was counted at least ten times. The chain links TRBV28 to TRBJ2-5; 10 positions match TRBD2. V shed 4 bases, J shed 2 bases, and the junction held 7 bases outside the gene matches. The germline V gene has CDR1 MDHEN and CDR2 SYDVKM. The CDR3 loop spans 16 amino acids. Here the CDR3 reads CASSSPLAGVQETQYF. CDR3 DNA sequence: TGTGCCAGCAGTTCCCCGCTAGCGGGGGTACAAGAGACCCAGTACTTC.

This clonotype was seen many times. The J gene is TRBJ2-5, the V gene TRBV28, with 8 bases matching TRBD1. Germline V gene sequence: CDR1 MDHEN, CDR2 SYDVKM. The CDR3 totals 15 residues. The ends lost 9 bases at V and 5 bases at J; junction bases unmatched: 14. The CDR3 sequence: CASKGGRGLLETQYF. CDR3 nucleotides: TGTGCCAGTAAAGGGGGCAGGGGGCTTCTTGAGACCCAGTACTTC.

Only a few counts were recorded for this clonotype. CDR3 sequence reads: CASSGRADDKTQYF. The CDR3 DNA reads TGTGCCAGCAGCGGCCGGGCCGACGATAAGACCCAGTACTTC. The V gene is TRBV11-3, the J gene TRBJ2-5; D not resolved. Trimming left V 5 bases short and J 6 bases short, with 16 bases between. CDR1 is SGHNT, CDR2 YENEEA, per germline. The CDR3 consists of 14 residues.

This clonotype was picked up a small number of times. The chain is built from TRBV28 and TRBJ2-2, with no clear D. This CDR3 is 14 amino acids long. With 6 bases removed from V and 6 bases from J, the gap between germline ends came to 14 bases. Germline CDR1 and CDR2: MDHEN and SYDVKM. CDR3 sequence reads: CASSWDNISGELFF. The CDR3 coding sequence is TGTGCCAGCAGCTGGGATAACATCTCCGGGGAGCTGTTTTTT.

This clonotype was detected many times. The J gene is TRBJ2-5, the V gene TRBV15; D may match TRBD1 or TRBD2 (5 bases each). V gave up 3 bases and J gave up 1 base, with 9 bases separating them. Germline assignment: CDR1 LNHNV and CDR2 YYDKDF (reference sequence). The CDR3 runs to 14 residues. CDR3: CATSSRDGQETQYF. The CDR3 DNA follows: TGTGCCACCAGCAGTCGGGACGGCCAAGAGACCCAGTACTTC.

The chain uses TRBV10-2 and TRBJ2-7; weak D call: TRBD2 (6 bases). V was clipped by 6 bases and J by 3 bases, with 15 bases between them. Per germline, CDR1 WSHSY and CDR2 SAAADI. This CDR3 has 14 residues. CDR3 protein: CASSLGLLFYEQYF. In DNA form, the CDR3 reads TGCGCCAGCAGCCTCGGACTACTCTTCTACGAGCAGTACTTC.

This clonotype was found many times. The chain employs TRBV6-2 or TRBV6-3 and TRBJ1-5; 7 bases are a match to TRBD1. Germline lookup yields CDR1 MNHEY and CDR2 SVGEGT. J lost 7 bases, V lost 6 bases, and 6 bases had no gene match. The CDR3 consists of 13 residues. Here the CDR3 reads CASRTGARQPQHF. The CDR3 nucleotides read TGTGCCAGCAGAACAGGGGCGCGGCAGCCCCAGCATTTT.

This clonotype was counted at least ten times. The chain carries TRBV7-9 and TRBJ2-7; D remains unclear. The CDR3 extends over 13 amino acids. Trimming cost V 8 bases and J 5 bases, with 16 bases left between them. CDR1 and CDR2 (germline): SEHNR, FQNEAQ (reference sequence). CDR3 nucleotide sequence: TGTGCCAGCTCCGTCGGCCGTGTGGACGAGCAGTACTTC. This gives the protein CASSVGRVDEQYF.

On this clonotype: The junction departs from germline at one end; a sequencing error may be responsible. This chain connects TRBV7-9 to TRBJ2-1; 7 bases map to TRBD1. The germline gives CDR1 SEHNR, CDR2 FQNEAQ (reference sequence). The CDR3 has 15 amino acids. As DNA, the CDR3 is TGTGCCAGCAGCCCGCGACAGGGACCCTACAGTGAGCAGTTCTTC. Translated: CASSPRQGPYSEQFF.

This clonotype has a count of ten or more. The chain carries TRBV28 and TRBJ2-2, with unresolved D. V lost 4 bases and J lost 11, with 11 bases in between. CDR1 and CDR2 from the germline V gene are MDHEN and SYDVKM. The CDR3 length is 12 residues. CDR3 residues: CASSYRIAELFF. CDR3 nucleotides: TGTGCCAGCAGTTATAGGATTGCCGAGCTGTTTTTT.

This clonotype was counted ten times or more. The chain joins TRBV7-7 to TRBJ2-1; 10 bases line up with TRBD2. CDR1 is SSHAT, CDR2 FNYEAQ, per germline (reference sequence). This CDR3 comprises 14 residues. With 5 bases clipped from V and 8 bases from J, the junction kept 6 bases outside the gene matches. The CDR3 loop is CASSRRLAGDEQFF. The CDR3 nucleotides are TGTGCCAGCAGCCGTAGACTAGCGGGCGATGAGCAGTTCTTC.

This clonotype was detected a few times. This rearrangement joins TRBV9 to TRBJ2-1, with D perhaps TRBD1 or TRBD2 (6 bases each). Trimming shortened V by 0 bases and J by 7 bases, and 14 bases separated the two germline ends. This CDR3 is 15 amino acids long. The germline V gene encodes CDR1 SGDLS and CDR2 YYNGEE. CDR3 amino acids: CASSVGGAGGNEQFF. The CDR3 nucleotides are TGTGCCAGCAGCGTAGGGGGGGCCGGTGGGAATGAGCAGTTCTTC.

The chain combines TRBV6-2 or TRBV6-3 with TRBJ2-2, with D possibly matching TRBD2 (5 bases). Germline V gene sequence: CDR1 MNHEY, CDR2 SVGEGT. Trimming left V 7 bases short and J 1 base short, with 7 bases between. This CDR3 contains 13 residues. This chain's CDR3 is CASKAENTGELFF. For the CDR3, the DNA is TGTGCCAGCAAAGCGGAGAACACCGGGGAGCTGTTTTTT.